This TCR beta chain was identified during a study of blood T cell repertoires in COVID-19 (TCRdb year 2020). Study-level background: Collaborator samples came from the United States, Italy and Spain and covered acute and convalescent phases of COVID-19. The prospective study material was composed of cDNA or gDNA derived from T cells, B-cell-depleted T cells, or PBMCs. The dataset comprised deeply sampled blood TCRbeta repertoires from subjects exposed to, actively infected with, or recovered from COVID-19. The repertoires were made available in a free public database intended to serve as a resource for research on the immune response to SARS-CoV-2. Samples came from the ongoing ImmuneRACE study (first 160 participants) plus 1,254 subjects from 6 global collaborators. Sample metadata almost always included a de-identified subject ID, COVID-19 status, age in years and sex. Where available, HLA class I and class II types were taken from metadata supplied by the sample provider and were not determined by assay-based typing.

The immunoSEQ Assay, a bias-controlled multiplex PCR, was used to amplify TCRbeta CDR3 regions from genomic DNA. The authors processed their data as follows. Within the assay, amplification of reference gene primers was used to estimate how many nucleated cells each sample contained. To quantify the absolute abundance of each unique TCRbeta CDR3 rearrangement, sequence reads were collapsed and filtered. Productive Simpson clonality was computed per sample as the square root of Simpson's diversity index over productive rearrangements. TCRdb took over this immuneACCESS table, retaining in-frame rearrangements with V and J assigned. Such tables are incomplete; in checked studies, under half of the missing clones stem from an unresolved V gene, and the remainder is unexplained. D and trimming come from the DNA, and the V and J calls and clone size come from that table. The sample table shows a few hundred thousand clones, and 88% are seen once. The ten largest clones take up 4% of the sample.

The full study reports these points: Clinical and demographic metadata were provided uncurated, with the amount varying by source and participant.

CDR1 and CDR2, per the germline V gene, are MNHNS and SASEGT. The CDR3 measures 13 amino acids from cysteine to phenylalanine. The DNA shown is the 39-base CDR3, in frame from base 1. Cut back by 1 base and 6 bases, the V and J ends lie 9 bases apart. Regarding this clone: Its antigen remains undetermined. It has no much larger one-base neighbor in the sample; base qualities were not kept.

A second Seattle source provided samples from volunteer blood donors who had recovered from COVID-19. Whole blood was collected in K2EDTA tubes by collaborating institutions according to the institutions' own protocols. Collaborator samples were shipped for TCRbeta analysis as frozen whole blood, isolated PBMCs, or DNA extracted from either sample type. The rearranged segments are TRBV6-1 and TRBJ1-2; TRBD1 is perhaps the D gene, given 5 matching bases. The sequenced material came from peripheral blood. The receptor was derived from a man in his 60s who had recovered from COVID-19. In nucleotides, the sequence is TGTGCCAGCAGTGAAGTCAGGGCGAATGGCTACACCTTC. The encoded protein is CASSEVRANGYTF.